This T cell receptor beta chain was recovered during a study of blood T cells in healthy people across ages. The study's findings and limits: The recorded TCR beta diversity per million T cells decreased in a roughly linear manner with age. What prevented conclusive comparison of naive and antigen-experienced cells was that PBMCs were unsorted.

Germline CDR1 is SGHAT and CDR2 is FQNNGV. The CDR3 runs to 16 residues. Deletions cut 2 bases from V and 6 bases from J, with 17 bases between. The second PCR ran about 6 to 12 cycles with a sample-barcoded 5' primer and J-beta primers. Each cDNA was tagged by a template-switch adaptor containing 12 random nucleotides. TCRdb itself ran the 5' RACE reads through MiXCR, one entry per CDR3 protein. The repertoire has 600,000 to 800,000 distinct CDR3 sequences, under 65% of them found once; the top ten carry approximately 13%. As concerns this clonotype: Its antigen is not identified. A much more abundant neighbour one base away suggests this may be a read error.

Per sample, extraction of total RNA gave at least 5.5 micrograms in every case. The receptor's source is a woman over 75 in good health. The source material was blood. This chain uses TRBV11-2 with TRBJ2-1; maybe TRBD2 (7 bases). The DNA of the CDR3 is TGTGCCAGCAGCTTATCTGGGGGCGGGAGCGGCAATGAGCAGTTCTTC. Encoded protein: CASSLSGGGSGNEQFF.